What follows is one T cell receptor beta chain and its context. Its antigen is as yet unknown. These data belong to a study of siplizumab effects on memory and regulatory T cells. Study findings and constraints: Some alloreactive sequences were traceable to unstimulated CD4+ memory cells, and siplizumab significantly reduced them. The study found that mappable alloreactive CD4+ clones averaged 68.8% Treg-derived with siplizumab and around 25% in controls.

Method: immunoSEQ multiplex PCR; TCRdb's copy keeps in-frame clones and lacks some. The sample shows 100,000 or so clones, 75% to 95% of them seen only once. The CDR3 length is 13 residues. Germline V gives CDR1 PRHDT, CDR2 FYEKMQ (reference sequence). The V and J ends lost 7 bases and 3 bases respectively, with 12 bases between them. The genes are TRBV13 and TRBJ2-5; D might be TRBD2 (5 bases). The sequenced sample was CD4+ T cells sorted from blood. The sequence derives from a human donor in good health. Some clones in this sample may be carry-over from other donors' samples. This chain's CDR3 is CASTRGWEETQYF. DNA for the CDR3: TGTGCCAGCACCCGCGGGTGGGAAGAGACCCAGTACTTC. Together with reference TRBV13 and TRBJ2-5, the CDR3 gives the full variable domain: AAGVIQSPRHLIKEKRETATLKCYPIPRHDTVYWYQQGPGQDPQFLISFYEKMQSDKGSIPDRFSAQQFSDYHSELNMSSLELGDSALYFCASTRGWEETQYFGPGTRLLVL.